This is a list of T cell receptor beta chains from one sample in a study of blood T cell repertoires in COVID-19. TCRdb keeps only in-frame clones here, not all; method: immunoSEQ multiplex PCR. The sample consists of around 400,000 clones, approximately 90% of them appearing once. Specimen: PBMCs or T cells enriched from blood (not recorded which). These receptors were taken from a middle-aged woman who had been exposed to COVID-19. Both conserved end residues are part of each CDR3. The D gene is left open where the match is weak. Clone size appears in some rows only: once, few, many, or a class for an expanded clone.

J | V | D | size | DNA | CDR3
TRBJ2-7 | TRBV5-1 | TRBD2 | few | TGCGCCAGCAGCTTGTCGCTAGCGGGAGTATACGAGCAGTACTTC | CASSLSLAGVYEQYF
TRBJ2-4 | TRBV11-3 | TRBD1 | - | TGTGCCAGCAGCAGGGGGCAAAACATTCAGTACTTC | CASSRGQNIQYF
TRBJ1-1 | TRBV19 | TRBD1 | - | TGTGCCAGTAGCGGGACAGGGGAGGGTGAAGCTTTCTTT | CASSGTGEGEAFF
TRBJ1-6 | TRBV11-3 | - | - | TGTGCCAGCAGCCCCGACTACGTCGGTTCACCCCTCCACTTT | CASSPDYVGSPLHF
TRBJ2-2 | TRBV3-1/TRBV3-2 | TRBD2 | - | TGTGCCAGCAGCCAAATCCGACTAGCGGGGTTTACCGGGGAGCTGTTTTTT | CASSQIRLAGFTGELFF
TRBJ1-6 | TRBV30 | - | - | TGTGCCTGGAGTGTACACAATTCACCCCTCCACTTT | CAWSVHNSPLHF
TRBJ2-7 | TRBV5-4 | - | once | TGTGCCAGCAGCTTGGGTTCTGTACGAGACGAGCAGTACTTC | CASSLGSVRDEQYF
TRBJ2-7 | TRBV30 | - | - | TGTGCCTGGAGCCCCAGGGTATCCTACGAGCAGTACTTC | CAWSPRVSYEQYF
TRBJ1-5 | TRBV7-9 | TRBD1 | - | TGTGCCAGCAGCCTGGACAGGGATCCACTTAATCAGCCCCAGCATTTT | CASSLDRDPLNQPQHF
TRBJ2-7 | TRBV5-1 | - | - | TGCGCCAGCAGCTTCTACACAGCCTACGAGCAGTACTTC | CASSFYTAYEQYF
TRBJ2-5 | TRBV20-1 | TRBD2 | - | TGCAGTGCTAGTCTGACTAGCGGGCGGGAGGAGACCCAGTACTTC | CSASLTSGREETQYF
TRBJ2-7 | TRBV19 | - | - | TGTGCCAGTAGTAATGCGGTCGAGCAGTACTTC | CASSNAVEQYF
TRBJ1-6 | TRBV27 | - | - | TGTGCCAGCAGTTTAAGGGGTGAGGCCCTCCACTTT | CASSLRGEALHF
TRBJ1-6 | TRBV1 | - | - | TGCACCAGCAGCCAAGACGGGGGTATTAATTCACCCCTCCACTTT | CTSSQDGGINSPLHF
TRBJ1-2 | TRBV7-2 | TRBD1 | - | TGTGCCAGCAGCACCAGACAGGGGGCGACTTCCAATTTGGGCTACACCTTC | CASSTRQGATSNLGYTF
TRBJ2-2 | TRBV10-1 | - | - | TGCGCCAGCAGTCTGTTGCAGGGTGCGAACACCGGGGAGCTGTTTTTT | CASSLLQGANTGELFF
TRBJ1-1 | TRBV11-2 | - | - | TGTGCCAGCAGCTTAGACCAGGGGTCAGAAGCTTTCTTT | CASSLDQGSEAFF
TRBJ1-3 | TRBV9 | TRBD1 | - | TGTGCCAGCAGCACGACAGGGGGAAACACCATATATTTT | CASSTTGGNTIYF
TRBJ2-7 | TRBV27 | - | - | TGTGCCAGCAGCCAAACAGGTTGGGCAGGCGAGCAGTACTTC | CASSQTGWAGEQYF
TRBJ2-7 | TRBV4-1 | - | - | TGCGCCAGCAGCCCCAACTCGATGACCTACGAGCAGTACTTC | CASSPNSMTYEQYF
TRBJ1-2 | TRBV7-9 | - | once | TGTGCCAGCAGCCTAGATCGCGGAGGGAACTATGGCTACACCTTC | CASSLDRGGNYGYTF
TRBJ2-2 | TRBV18 | TRBD2 | - | TGTGCCAGCCGACCTACTAGCGGGAACGGCGGGGAGCTGTTTTTT | CASRPTSGNGGELFF
TRBJ2-7 | TRBV4-1 | TRBD1 | - | TGCGCCAGCAGCCAAGTACAGGGGGTTACCTACGAGCAGTACTTC | CASSQVQGVTYEQYF
TRBJ2-1 | TRBV15 | - | - | TGTGCCACCAGGACTATTAACAACAATGAGCAGTTCTTC | CATRTINNNEQFF
TRBJ2-3 | TRBV6-5 | TRBD1 | - | TGTGCCAGCAGGACAGGGAGAGATACGCAGTATTTT | CASRTGRDTQYF
TRBJ2-6 | TRBV2 | TRBD1 | - | TGTGCCAGCAGGACAGGGAGCTCTGGGGCCAACGTCCTGACTTTC | CASRTGSSGANVLTF
TRBJ1-1 | TRBV18 | TRBD1 | once | TGTGCCAGCTCAACTCAGACAGGGGGACGACGGGTGAACACTGAAGCTTTCTTT | CASSTQTGGRRVNTEAFF
TRBJ2-2 | TRBV29-1 | - | - | TGCAGCGTCCGAAGGGGGGGCCCCGGGGAGCTGTTTTTT | CSVRRGGPGELFF
TRBJ2-5 | TRBV18 | TRBD2 | - | TGTGCCAGCTCAACGGGACTAGCCCCAGAGACCCAGTACTTC | CASSTGLAPETQYF
TRBJ2-1 | TRBV13 | TRBD2 | - | TGTGCCAGCAGCCGATGGACTAGCTACAATGAGCAGTTCTTC | CASSRWTSYNEQFF
TRBJ2-7 | TRBV5-5 | TRBD2 | - | TGTGCCAGCAGCTTGGCTAGCGGGAGCCCCTACGAGCAGTACTTC | CASSLASGSPYEQYF
TRBJ2-7 | TRBV4-1 | TRBD2 | - | TGCGCCAGCAGCCAAGCGGCATTAGCGGGATATTTTTACGAGCAGTACTTC | CASSQAALAGYFYEQYF
TRBJ1-1 | TRBV18 | - | - | TGTGCCAGCTCACAGGGGATGAACACTGAAGCTTTCTTT | CASSQGMNTEAFF
TRBJ2-7 | TRBV7-2 | - | - | TGTGCCAGCAGCTTTCCGGGACACACCTACGAGCAGTACTTC | CASSFPGHTYEQYF
TRBJ1-1 | TRBV6-6 | - | - | TGTGCCGCCTCACCGGGTCTGAACACTGAAGCTTTCTTT | CAASPGLNTEAFF
TRBJ2-7 | TRBV19 | TRBD1 | - | TGTGCCAGTAACCGGGACAGGGGATACGAGCAGTACTTC | CASNRDRGYEQYF
TRBJ1-2 | TRBV6-1 | TRBD1 | - | TGTGCCAGCAGTTCCCGGACAGGGGGATATGGCTACACCTTC | CASSSRTGGYGYTF
TRBJ1-2 | TRBV5-1 | - | - | TGCGCCAGCAGCTTGTCCGGCTATGGCTACACCTTC | CASSLSGYGYTF
TRBJ1-3 | TRBV4-3 | TRBD1 | - | TGCGCCAGCAGCCGAAAGACAGGGGTAAACACCATATATTTT | CASSRKTGVNTIYF
TRBJ2-1 | TRBV5-8 | TRBD2 | - | TGTGCCAGCAGCTTCAGTGATCGCGGGAGATTTTACAATGAGCAGTTCTTC | CASSFSDRGRFYNEQFF
TRBJ1-5 | TRBV30 | TRBD1 | - | TGTGCCTGGCGACAGGGTACTTCAGGTAATCAGCCCCAGCATTTT | CAWRQGTSGNQPQHF
TRBJ1-1 | TRBV19 | - | - | TGTGCCAGTAGTATGACAGAAAACACTGAAGCTTTCTTT | CASSMTENTEAFF
TRBJ2-5 | TRBV5-5 | TRBD1 | - | TGTGCCAGCAGCTCGGGCAACGCAGGGACAGAAGAGACCCAGTACTTC | CASSSGNAGTEETQYF
TRBJ1-2 | TRBV9 | - | - | TGTGCCAGCTCCCGCAGGGAGGGCTCTAACTATGGCTACACCTTC | CASSRREGSNYGYTF
TRBJ1-1 | TRBV7-2 | - | - | TGTGCCAGCAGCTTAGCAGGGGTTTTCACTGAAGCTTTCTTT | CASSLAGVFTEAFF